This TCR beta chain derives from a study of shared clonotypes between healthy human individuals (dated by TCRdb to about 2020). In terms of the full investigation: A few men and a couple of women, aged 18 to 49 years, made up the cohort. Per donor, leukapheresis produced somewhere between about 0.8 and 9 billion PBMCs. For each donor, CD4 naive and CD4 memory were each given three plates, CD8 naive was given two plates, and CD8 memory was given one plate. To increase sequencing depth and limit assay-specific biases, different laboratories used diverse techniques to prepare libraries and sequence TCR repertoires. To estimate repertoire size and how much clonotypes are shared between individuals, the study performed deep sequencing of blood TCR repertoires from a handful of healthy adults.

Points on this clone: The clone's antigen remains unknown. Base qualities were left out, and no much larger clone turns up one base away.

The donors were healthy, HIV-negative adults who had no recently reported acute infections or vaccinations. All donors were Caucasian adults living in Nashville, Tennessee, USA. CD4+ T cells were enriched by magnetic negative selection; naive cells were then positively selected on CD45RA, and the negative fraction formed the memory subset. Blood was obtained by leukapheresis, after which PBMCs were separated by Ficoll-Histopaque density gradient centrifugation and cryopreserved in liquid nitrogen vapor phase. Analytical flow cytometry was used to check the purity and quantity of each magnetically sorted T cell population. From each sorted fraction, genomic DNA was isolated and quantified by UV absorbance on a Nanodrop 2000c. Overall study outcomes, separate from this receptor: Even with the large sequencing depth, rarefaction of the sorted-subset datasets indicated that sequencing was incomplete. Because the study included a small number of donors, the genetic and exposure-history diversity represented was limited. Compared with non-shared clonotypes, clonotypes shared by all four sorted-subset donors had higher generation probabilities. Pairwise subsampling led to the expectation that sequencing depth would affect the degree of clonotype sharing among donors. Sampling was restricted to blood, and TCR repertoires in tissue are likely to differ from TCR repertoires in blood. Across a few donors, roughly 5.1% of naive CD4, approximately 4% of naive CD8, under 2.5% of memory CD4, and approximately 0.4% of memory CD8 clonotypes were shared. Naive subsets generally had larger estimated clonotype richness than memory subsets did.

TCR CDR3 regions were amplified from genomic DNA by multiplex PCR using the deep immunoSEQ assay. Extracted genomic DNA from each cell subset was distributed evenly across all wells of several immunoSEQ 96-well plates, and each plate was treated as a replicate. Each replicate PCR for sorted subsets received approximately 200 ng genomic DNA, equal to 28,000 or so T cell genomes. Purified libraries were measured with a Qubit 3.0 fluorometer, size-checked on a Bioanalyzer 2100, and measured again with the KAPA Library Quantification kit. A separate single-read 150-cycle Illumina NextSeq 550 flow cell was used to sequence each immunoSEQ 96-well plate. Per the authors' processing: The immunoSEQ output contained only junctional sequences without quality scores, so filtering could not match that applied to full-length reads. To assign V/J genes and CDR3, sequences were annotated against IMGT germline references using PyIR, a Python wrapper for IgBLAST v1.9. Reads with weak V/J assignments (E-value above 1e-6), missing CDR3, stop codons, out-of-frame junctions, or ambiguous translated residues were removed. V3J clonotypes were defined as sequences sharing the same inferred V gene, J gene, and CDR3 amino acid sequence. Percentage overlap between repertoires was calculated by dividing the number of shared unique clonotypes by the size of the smaller repertoire. Repertoire richness was assessed with RTK rarefaction, the Chao1 estimator, and Recon v2.1 estimates of unobserved clonotypes. Generation probabilities were computed with OLGA for all TCRbeta clonotypes obtained by the gDNA method from four donors. Entries here come from immuneACCESS through TCRdb and include only in-frame sequences with V and J called. Some clones fail to appear in such tables; in the studies checked, an unresolved V gene covers under half of the shortfall, and the cause of the remainder is unknown. V and J calls plus clone size are reproduced from that table; the DNA served to infer D and trimming. The sample table lists millions of clones, over 85% of them with a count of one. 0.39% of the sample is taken by the ten largest.

From its cysteine to its phenylalanine, the CDR3 spans 13 amino acids. Only the CDR3 DNA is retained, 39 bases long and in frame from the first base. V is pared back by 6 bases and J by 10 bases, with 16 bases lying between the germline termini. From a lookup of the germline V gene, CDR1 and CDR2 are SNHLY and FYNNEI. The sequenced sample was naive CD4+ T cells from PBMCs. The cell subset or site tag for this specimen amounts to: CD45RA+ positively selected. This clonotype originated in a man aged 18 to 30 in good health. Some clones in this sample may be carry-over from other donors' samples. The chain is assembled from TRBV2 and TRBJ2-1; the D gene may be TRBD1 or TRBD2, since each aligns over 5 bases. The nucleotides are TGTGCCAGCAGGAGGGCATCCGAGGGGGAGCAGTTCTTC. Its translation is CASRRASEGEQFF. Here the CDR3 is joined to the reference TRBV2 and TRBJ2-1 genes, and the full variable domain is: EPEVTQTPSHQVTQMGQEVILRCVPISNHLYFYWYRQILGQKVEFLVSFYNNEISEKSEIFDDQFSVERPDGSNFTLKIRSTKLEDSAMYFCASRRASEGEQFFGPGTRLTVL.